This TCR beta chain was identified in a study of blood T cell repertoires in COVID-19. Assignments of participants to cohorts depended upon their own reported clinical history. Libraries were prepared by immunoSEQ multiplex PCR; TCRdb keeps only in-frame clonotypes and omits some of them. This table has some 130,000 clones, 65% to 90% appearing once. The CDR3 has 14 residues. Germline loops: CDR1 MNHEY, CDR2 SVGAGI. V was clipped by 6 bases and J by 2 bases; unmatched bases: 5. Material: PBMCs or T cells enriched from blood (not recorded which). The source is a woman between 45 and 65 years old who had recovered from COVID-19. V and J are TRBV6-5 and TRBJ2-7, with 9 bases aligning to TRBD1. Here the CDR3 DNA reads TGTGCCAGCAGAATGACAGGGGGGGCCTACGAGCAGTACTTC. Protein sequence: CASRMTGGAYEQYF.